This T cell receptor beta chain was sequenced in a study of CD8 T cells in Susac syndrome. The authors reverse transcribed roughly 0.5 to 1 ug RNA with random hexamers. The method of amplification for TCR beta CDR3 was immunoSEQ multiplex PCR, covering 54 Vbeta and 13 Jbeta. MiXCR was run by TCRdb on the immunoSEQ multiplex PCR reads, yielding one entry per CDR3 protein. There are about 200,000 distinct CDR3 sequences in the sample; approximately 90% occur only once, and around 0.13% lies in the top ten. In regard to this clonotype: The antigen is unknown.

Blood CD8+ and CD4+ T cells underwent high-throughput TCR beta sequencing. In contrast to the negatively isolated CD8+ and CD4+ T cells, TEMRA cells were FACS-enriched. Study-wide findings and caveats: Only a relatively small number of individuals were included in the TCR sequencing and HLA analysis.

The CDR3 sequence is 14 residues long. The V gene's germline CDR1 is DFQATT and CDR2 SNEGSKA (reference sequence). The V segment lost 4 bases and the J segment 4 bases; nucleotides outside the gene matches: 3. The chain combines TRBV20-1 with TRBJ2-7; 14 bases fit TRBD2. This sequence originates from a human donor with multiple sclerosis. Sequencing input: CD8+ T cells from PBMCs. Here the CDR3 DNA reads TGCAGTGCTAAGGGGACTAGCGGGAGTTACGAGCAGTACTTC. Translation gives CSAKGTSGSYEQYF.